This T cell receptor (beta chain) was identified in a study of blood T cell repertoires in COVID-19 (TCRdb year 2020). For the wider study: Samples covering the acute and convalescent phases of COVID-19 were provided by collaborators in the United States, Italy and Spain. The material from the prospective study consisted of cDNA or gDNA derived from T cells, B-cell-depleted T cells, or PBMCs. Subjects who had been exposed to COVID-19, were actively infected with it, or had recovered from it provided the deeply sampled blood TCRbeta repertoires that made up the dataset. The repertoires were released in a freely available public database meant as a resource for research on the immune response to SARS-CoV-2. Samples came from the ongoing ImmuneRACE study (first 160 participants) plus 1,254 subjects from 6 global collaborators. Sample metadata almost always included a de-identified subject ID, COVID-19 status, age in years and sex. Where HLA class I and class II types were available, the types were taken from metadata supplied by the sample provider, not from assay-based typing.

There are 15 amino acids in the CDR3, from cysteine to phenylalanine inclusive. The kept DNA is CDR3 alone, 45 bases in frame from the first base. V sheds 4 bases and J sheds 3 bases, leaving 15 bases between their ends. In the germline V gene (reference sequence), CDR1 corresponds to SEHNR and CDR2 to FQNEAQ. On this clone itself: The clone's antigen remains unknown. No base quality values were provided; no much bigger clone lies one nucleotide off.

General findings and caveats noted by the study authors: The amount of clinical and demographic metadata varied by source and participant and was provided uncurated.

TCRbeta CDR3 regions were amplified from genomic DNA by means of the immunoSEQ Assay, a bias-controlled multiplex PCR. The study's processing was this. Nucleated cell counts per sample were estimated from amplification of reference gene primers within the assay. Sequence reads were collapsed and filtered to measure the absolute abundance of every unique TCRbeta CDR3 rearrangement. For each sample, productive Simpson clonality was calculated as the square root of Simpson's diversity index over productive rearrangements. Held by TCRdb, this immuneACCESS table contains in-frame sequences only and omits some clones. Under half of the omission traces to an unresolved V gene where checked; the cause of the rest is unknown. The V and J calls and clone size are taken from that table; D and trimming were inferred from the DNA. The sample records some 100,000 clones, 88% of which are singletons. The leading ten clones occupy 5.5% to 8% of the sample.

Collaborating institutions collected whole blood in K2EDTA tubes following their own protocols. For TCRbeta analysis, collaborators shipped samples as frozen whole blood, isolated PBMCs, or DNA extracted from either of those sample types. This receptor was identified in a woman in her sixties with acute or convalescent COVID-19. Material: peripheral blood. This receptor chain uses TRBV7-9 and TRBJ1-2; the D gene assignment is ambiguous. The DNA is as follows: TGTGCCAGCAGCTCCAGCGGCCCCATTGACTATGGCTACACCTTC. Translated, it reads CASSSSGPIDYGYTF.